This TCR beta chain derives from a study of cytomegalovirus exposure and HLA in healthy donors. This clone was picked up a small number of times. V was trimmed by 5 bases and J by 1 base, leaving 15 bases between them. CDR3 size: 16 residues. Germline V gene sequence: CDR1 SGHTA, CDR2 FQGTGA. PCR amplification relied on 60 Vbeta primers (plus 13 Jbeta primers). Generated by immunoSEQ multiplex PCR, the TCRdb table keeps only in-frame clones and is missing some. The repertoire includes about 210,000 clones, around 75% of them detected once, and around 0.4% sits in the top ten. This sequence was found in a male donor in good health and CMV-seropositive. Sequencing used PBMCs. The chain is built from TRBV7-3 and TRBJ2-4, with D maybe TRBD2 (5 bases). CDR3 nucleotide sequence: TGTGCCAGCAGCCTTTCACCTTCGGGGGCCAAAAACATTCAGTACTTC. Protein sequence: CASSLSPSGAKNIQYF.